This T cell receptor beta chain comes out of a study of T cell responses to AZD1222 COVID-19 vaccine. Study-level findings and limits: Elevations in Spike-specific TCR breadth and depth followed administration of two AZD1222 doses. Repertoire sampling was restricted to post-peak T cell response timepoints.

Looked up from germline, CDR1 is SQVTM and CDR2 is ANQGSEA. The CDR3 totals 16 residues. J was trimmed by 4 bases and V by 0 bases; bases with no gene match: 11. The count of this clone is one. Its matching antigen is unknown. This table comes from immunoSEQ multiplex PCR, and its TCRdb copy is limited to in-frame clones, with some not included. The table lists under 200,000 clones, approximately 91% of them singletons. The TCR was taken from an adult in good health. V is TRBV29-1 and J is TRBJ1-2, with 7 nucleotides matching TRBD1. The starting material was peripheral blood, obtained on day 0 of AZD1222 vaccination. CDR3 in amino acids: CSVEDRNDREPYGYTF. The CDR3, as DNA: TGCAGCGTTGAAGATCGTAACGACAGGGAACCCTATGGCTACACCTTC.